What follows is one TCR beta chain and its context. This sample is part of a study of blood T cell repertoires in COVID-19. The CDR3 is made up of 15 amino acids. V lost 5 bases, J lost 1 base, and 12 bases lay in between. In germline, CDR1 is MDHEN, CDR2 SYDVKM. Only in-frame clones appear in the TCRdb table, and some are missing; sequencing was by immunoSEQ multiplex PCR. The table has over 250,000 clones, over 75% seen once. This receptor was identified in an older woman with COVID-19, enrolled during active disease. The rearrangement uses TRBV28 and TRBJ1-3, with D perhaps matching TRBD1 (6 bases). Sequencing was carried out using peripheral blood. CDR3 coding DNA: TGTGCCAGCAGTAGGACAGTATTATCTGGAAACACCATATATTTT. It specifies CASSRTVLSGNTIYF.